This passage covers 21 T cell receptor beta chains from one sample sequenced in a study of Tregs in tolerant kidney transplant recipients. The assay was immunoSEQ multiplex PCR, and TCRdb's table has in-frame clones only and misses some. The repertoire consists of roughly 250,000 clones, with about 86% occurring once and the leading ten covering around 0.61%. Input material: CD4+ T cells from blood. The receptors derive from a human donor in good health.

The chain joins TRBV11-2 to TRBJ2-1; 8 bases agree with TRBD1. Per germline, CDR1 SGHAT and CDR2 FQNNGV. V dropped 3 bases and J dropped 0; count of bases not matched to a gene: 7. The CDR3 has 17 residues. CDR3 coding DNA: TGTGCCAGCAGCTTTACTACAGGGGGAGACTCCTACAATGAGCAGTTCTTC. It specifies CASSFTTGGDSYNEQFF.

The V and J genes are TRBV2 and TRBJ1-1; TRBD1 matches at 8 bases. The CDR3 has 13 residues. Unmatched junction bases numbered 7, after V lost 6 bases and J lost 7 bases. Germline lookup yields CDR1 SNHLY and CDR2 FYNNEI. In DNA form, the CDR3 reads TGTGCCAGCAGAGCCGACAGGGGCGGTGAAGCTTTCTTT. Translated: CASRADRGGEAFF.

The sample holds one count of this clone. This chain uses TRBV19 with TRBJ1-1, with a tentative D call TRBD1 (5 bases). This CDR3 comprises 12 residues. Germline values: CDR1 LNHDA, CDR2 SQIVND (reference sequence). Trimming removed 10 bases from V and 9 bases from J, with 18 bases in between. DNA of the CDR3: TGTGCCACCACAAGGTGGGGGGATCAAGCTTTCTTT. It yields the protein CATTRWGDQAFF. Filled out from reference TRBV19 and TRBJ1-1, the complete variable domain reads DGGITQSPKYLFRKEGQNVTLSCEQNLNHDAMYWYRQDPGQGLRLIYYSQIVNDFQKGDIAEGYSVSREKKESFPLTVTSAQKNPTAFYLCATTRWGDQAFFGQGTRLTVV.

This rearrangement joins TRBV18 to TRBJ2-2; 7 positions match TRBD1. The CDR3 is 15 residues long. V lost 3 bases, J lost 0 bases, and 1 base stayed unmatched. CDR1 is KGHSH, CDR2 LQKENI, per germline. This CDR3 is CASSPGQSNTGELFF. The CDR3 DNA reads TGTGCCAGCTCACCGGGACAGTCGAACACCGGGGAGCTGTTTTTT. Using reference TRBV18 and TRBJ2-2 for the parts outside the CDR3, the full variable domain is NAGVMQNPRHLVRRRGQEARLRCSPMKGHSHVYWYRQLPEEGLKFMVYLQKENIIDESGMPKERFSAEFPKEGPSILRIQQVVRGDSAAYFCASSPGQSNTGELFFGEGSRLTVL.

The chain has TRBV4-1 and TRBJ2-1; tentative D call: TRBD2 (6 bases). The germline V gene encodes CDR1 MGHRA and CDR2 YSYEKL. The CDR3 runs to 15 residues. V lost 0 bases, J lost 4 bases, and 10 bases lay in between. The CDR3 sequence: CASSQENSGYNEQFF. The CDR3 nucleotides read TGCGCCAGCAGCCAAGAAAATAGCGGATACAATGAGCAGTTCTTC.

The CDR3 DNA sequence: TGTGCCACCAGCAGAGAACGCGGCCGGTACGAGCAGTACTTC. Translation: CATSRERGRYEQYF. The rearrangement uses TRBV15 and TRBJ2-5; D ambiguous. The last part of the DNA fits TRBJ2-7 better; the J call may be wrong. The germline gives CDR1 LNHNV, CDR2 YYDKDF (reference sequence). This CDR3 has 14 residues.

J is TRBJ2-2 and V is TRBV7-3; 7 nucleotides agree with TRBD2. The CDR3 consists of 18 residues. CDR1 SGHTA and CDR2 FQGTGA come from the germline V gene. V trimming: 1 base; J trimming: 0 bases; junction bases outside the gene matches: 8. This chain's CDR3 is CASSLKASGISNTGELFF. CDR3 nucleotides: TGTGCCAGCAGCTTAAAAGCTAGCGGAATATCGAACACCGGGGAGCTGTTTTTT.

This clone is a singleton in its sample. V and J are TRBV6-5 and TRBJ2-3; no clear D. CDR3 size: 11 residues. V lost 6 bases and J 7 bases, leaving 8 bases between the germline ends. Germline V gene data show CDR1 as MNHEY and CDR2 as SVGAGI. CDR3 region: CASRDGHTQYF. The CDR3 DNA reads as TGTGCCAGCAGAGACGGGCATACGCAGTATTTT.

V usage is TRBV9 and J usage is TRBJ1-2; the match to TRBD1 covers 7 bases. V was pared by 0 bases and J by 4 bases, with 3 bases of the junction left unmatched. The CDR3 contains 14 residues. The germline V gene has CDR1 SGDLS and CDR2 YYNGEE. In DNA form, the CDR3 reads TGTGCCAGCAGCGTAGGGACAGGAGTCTATGGCTACACCTTC. This sequence encodes CASSVGTGVYGYTF.

This chain uses TRBV5-1 with TRBJ2-7, with 7 bases lining up with TRBD2. CDR1 SGHRS and CDR2 YFSETQ come from the germline V gene. With 5 bases clipped from V and 4 bases from J, the junction kept 9 bases outside the gene matches. The CDR3 has 14 residues. The CDR3 reads CASRRPSGPYEQYF. Written as DNA, the CDR3 is TGCGCCAGCAGACGGCCTAGCGGCCCTTACGAGCAGTACTTC.

Only one count was recorded for this clone. The chain couples TRBV5-4 to TRBJ1-5; D may be TRBD1 (6 bases). The CDR3 runs 14 residues. From germline, CDR1 is SGHNT and CDR2 YYREEE (reference sequence). Trimming pared 1 base from V and 7 bases from J, leaving 12 bases between. The CDR3 region is CASSLMGAGQPQHF. CDR3 nucleotide sequence: TGTGCCAGCAGCTTGATGGGGGCAGGGCAGCCCCAGCATTTT.

This clone was recorded only once. This chain uses TRBV18 with TRBJ2-1, with 13 positions matching TRBD2. Germline-derived CDR1 and CDR2 are KGHSH and LQKENI. The CDR3 has 16 amino acids. J lost 8 bases, V lost 2 bases, and 6 bases had no gene match. The CDR3 coding sequence is TGTGCCAGCTCACCAGGGACTAGCGGGGAACGCCATGAGCAGTTCTTC. Protein sequence: CASSPGTSGERHEQFF. The full variable domain, in which reference TRBV18 and TRBJ2-1 provide the parts outside the CDR3, is NAGVMQNPRHLVRRRGQEARLRCSPMKGHSHVYWYRQLPEEGLKFMVYLQKENIIDESGMPKERFSAEFPKEGPSILRIQQVVRGDSAAYFCASSPGTSGERHEQFFGPGTRLTVL.

This chain joins TRBV27 and TRBJ2-7, with D maybe TRBD2 (7 bases). CDR1 MNHEY and CDR2 SMNVEV come from the germline V gene (reference sequence). V lost 3 bases and J lost 2, with 17 bases in between. The length of the CDR3 is 16 residues. CDR3 loop: CASSLRGGDPAYEQYF. DNA of the CDR3: TGTGCCAGCAGTTTGAGGGGGGGGGACCCGGCCTACGAGCAGTACTTC.

In this sample, this clone turned up a few times. The chain combines TRBV15 with TRBJ2-5; TRBD2 matches at 11 bases. Trimming took 5 bases from V and 5 from J; bases not matched to a gene: 7. The CDR3 covers 15 residues. Per germline, CDR1 LNHNV and CDR2 YYDKDF (reference sequence). The CDR3 loop is CATSDRLAGSETQYF. In DNA form, the CDR3 reads TGTGCCACCAGCGACAGACTAGCGGGGTCTGAGACCCAGTACTTC. The entire variable domain, with the rest obtained from reference TRBV15 and TRBJ2-5, is as follows: DAMVIQNPRYQVTQFGKPVTLSCSQTLNHNVMYWYQQKSSQAPKLLFHYYDKDFNNEADTPDNFQSRRPNTSFCFLDIRSPGLGDTAMYLCATSDRLAGSETQYFGPGTRLLVL.

The chain links TRBV20-1 to TRBJ2-5; weak D call: TRBD1 (5 bases). The J call could be wrong; TRBJ2-7 is a better fit for the DNA end. Per germline, CDR1 DFQATT and CDR2 SNEGSKA (reference sequence). The CDR3 extends over 11 amino acids. The CDR3 sequence is CSAKDNYEQYF. The CDR3 DNA reads TGCAGTGCTAAGGACAACTACGAGCAGTACTTC.

The V gene is TRBV7-8, the J gene TRBJ2-1; TRBD1 agrees at 7 bases. This CDR3 contains 17 residues. The J segment lost 4 bases and the V segment lost 2 bases, leaving 11 bases of the junction unmatched. Germline CDR1 and CDR2: SGHVS and FQNEAQ. CDR3 sequence reads: CASSLSLWGQRYNEQFF. The CDR3 DNA reads TGTGCCAGCAGCTTAAGCCTTTGGGGACAGAGATACAATGAGCAGTTCTTC.

CDR3 protein: CASSPRTSGVNEQFF. The DNA for the CDR3 is TGTGCCAGCTCACCTCGGACTAGCGGGGTAAATGAGCAGTTCTTC. V is TRBV18 and J is TRBJ2-1; 12 positions agree with TRBD2. The V segment lost 3 bases and the J segment 7 bases; nucleotides outside the gene matches: 4. CDR1 KGHSH and CDR2 LQKENI come from the germline V gene. The CDR3 is 15 residues long.

The gene calls are TRBV10-2 and TRBJ2-1; 15 nucleotides align to TRBD2. Trimming at V came to 6 bases and at J to 4 bases, leaving 7 bases not matched to a gene. The V gene's germline CDR1 is WSHSY and CDR2 SAAADI. This CDR3 region has 17 residues. The CDR3 sequence is CASRGLAGGGVYNEQFF. CDR3 nucleotide sequence: TGCGCCAGCAGGGGACTAGCGGGAGGAGGGGTTTACAATGAGCAGTTCTTC.

The chain is built from TRBV5-6 and TRBJ1-1, with 8 bases that match TRBD1. V lost 1 base to trimming and J lost 1 base; unmatched junction nucleotides: 6. The length of the CDR3 is 16 residues. The germline V gene has CDR1 SGHDT and CDR2 YYEEEE. The CDR3 DNA reads as TGTGCCAGCAGCTTGCCTAGCGGGACAGGGAACACTGAAGCTTTCTTT. As protein: CASSLPSGTGNTEAFF.

About this clone itself: One end of the junction is discordant with germline, which a read error may explain. The rearrangement joins TRBV2 to TRBJ2-3, with TRBD1 matching over 11 bases. CDR1 is SNHLY, CDR2 FYNNEI, per germline. CDR3 size: 15 residues. The CDR3 spells CASRGTGGFTNTQYF. The CDR3 DNA reads as TGTGCCAGCAGGGGGACAGGGGGGTTCACAAATACGCAGTATTTT.

V usage is TRBV9 and J usage is TRBJ1-1; D is unresolved. CDR1 and CDR2 from the germline V gene are SGDLS and YYNGEE. The V and J ends lost 0 bases and 3 bases respectively, with 6 bases between them. This CDR3 comprises 13 residues. The CDR3 loop is CASSVALDTEAFF. In nucleotides, the CDR3 is TGTGCCAGCAGCGTAGCTCTTGACACTGAAGCTTTCTTT.